This T cell receptor beta chain originates from a study of cytomegalovirus exposure and HLA in healthy donors. The CDR3 contains 12 residues. Germline V gene lookup returns CDR1 MNHEY and CDR2 SMNVEV (reference sequence). V lost 5 bases and J lost 9, with 13 bases in between. It was with 60 Vbeta and 13 Jbeta primers that the PCR ran. The protocol was immunoSEQ multiplex PCR, while the TCRdb copy is restricted to in-frame clones and leaves out a portion. The sample lists 150,000 to 200,000 clones, about 75% occurring once. This chain joins TRBV27 and TRBJ1-2; D remains unclear. The sequenced sample was PBMCs. This sequence originates from a woman aged 50 to 65 in good health and CMV-seropositive. CDR3 coding DNA: TGTGCCAGCAGTACCCGACGCGGATGCTACACCTTC. Protein sequence: CASSTRRGCYTF.